Listed here are 13 T cell receptor beta chains from one sample, sequenced in a study of CD8 T cells in Susac syndrome (dated by TCRdb to the late 2010s). Library generation was performed with the immunoSEQ multiplex PCR assay. RNA was extracted using the RNeasy kit, and about 0.5 to 1 microgram was reverse transcribed with random hexamers. Through fastp at Q25 and MiXCR, TCRdb rebuilt clones from the public reads, retaining in-frame beta chains. CDR3 protein duplicates are merged, each entry listing the most common genes and DNA. The sample table records approximately 230,000 distinct CDR3 sequences; 93% of these occur just once. The ten top clones hold less than 0.075% of the sample. What was sequenced was CD4+ T cells from PBMCs. These receptors originate from a human donor with multiple sclerosis.

The V call is TRBV12-3 or TRBV12-4, the J call TRBJ2-5; 7 bases agree with TRBD2. The CDR3 runs 14 residues. With 3 bases clipped from V and 4 bases from J, the junction kept 5 bases outside the gene matches. CDR3 nucleotide sequence: TGTGCCAGCAGTTTCCGGGGAGGGATAGAGACCCAGTACTTC. This sequence encodes CASSFRGGIETQYF.

The chain links TRBV2 to TRBJ2-7; weak D call: TRBD1 (6 bases). There are 14 residues in the CDR3. V was clipped by 4 bases and J by 0 bases, with 10 bases between them. Germline V lookup: CDR1 SNHLY, CDR2 FYNNEI. CDR3 residues: CASSAQGPSYEQYV. The CDR3 DNA reads as TGTGCCAGCAGTGCCCAGGGGCCCTCCTACGAGCAGTACGTC.

The V and J genes are TRBV12-3 or TRBV12-4 and TRBJ2-5, with TRBD2 matching over 9 bases. The CDR3 consists of 17 residues. Germline trimming cut 6 bases from V and 1 base from J; bases unmatched to any gene: 12. The CDR3 coding sequence is TGTGCCAGCAGCCTAATAGCGGGAGTTTCCTTCCAAGAGACCCAGTACTTC. Its translation is CASSLIAGVSFQETQYF.

The J gene is TRBJ2-7, the V gene TRBV3-1; TRBD2 matches 9 bases. Germline values: CDR1 LGHDT, CDR2 YNNKEL (reference sequence). Trimming removed 2 bases from V and 0 bases from J; junction bases left unmatched: 2. The CDR3 has 15 amino acids. For the CDR3, the DNA is TGTGCCAGCAGCCAACGCGGGGGGGCCTCCTACGAGCAGTACTTC. Its protein product is CASSQRGGASYEQYF.

CDR3 sequence reads: CATGLVDTQYF. CDR3 nucleotide sequence: TGTGCCACAGGTTTGGTAGATACGCAGTATTTT. The J gene is TRBJ2-3, the V gene TRBV24-1, with no clear D. Germline-derived CDR1 and CDR2 are KGHDR and SFDVKD. The CDR3 length is 11 residues. V was trimmed by 10 bases and J by 5 bases, leaving 9 bases between them.

The rearrangement links TRBV5-6 to TRBJ1-3, with 8 bases matching TRBD1. Germline V lookup: CDR1 SGHDT, CDR2 YYEEEE. This CDR3 comprises 17 residues. V lost 0 bases and J lost 3; bases outside the gene matches: 8. This CDR3 reads CASSLGYDRGRGNTIYF. Written as DNA, the CDR3 is TGTGCCAGCAGCTTGGGATATGACAGGGGCCGTGGAAACACCATATATTTT.

The sample holds one count of this clonotype. This chain uses TRBV20-1 with TRBJ1-1, with D possibly matching TRBD1 (6 bases). V was cut by 2 bases and J by 3 bases, with 19 bases left in between. The CDR3 loop spans 16 amino acids. CDR1 is DFQATT, CDR2 SNEGSKA, per germline (reference sequence). The CDR3 nucleotides read TGCAGTGCTAGATCAGTGCTCGGGGGGCTGGACACTGAAGCTTTCTTT. Translated, it gives CSARSVLGGLDTEAFF.

The gene calls are TRBV20-1 and TRBJ2-1; possible D gene TRBD2, 6 bases. The CDR3 is 13 residues long. V lost 3 bases to trimming and J lost 5 bases, with 11 bases between them. CDR1 and CDR2 (germline): DFQATT, SNEGSKA (reference sequence). The CDR3 coding sequence is TGCAGTGCTAGCGGGAGCCCGGACAATGAGCAGTTCTTC. Translated, it gives CSASGSPDNEQFF.

The V call is TRBV6-5, the J call TRBJ2-1, with D unclear. This CDR3 comprises 13 residues. The germline gives CDR1 MNHEY, CDR2 SVGAGI. Trimming cost V 6 bases and J 5 bases, with 11 bases left between them. The CDR3 region has the DNA TGTGCCAGCAGACTCGTCCGAAACAATGAGCAGTTCTTC. It codes for CASRLVRNNEQFF.

CDR3 sequence reads: CASSEKSSYNSPLHF. CDR3 nucleotide sequence: TGTGCCAGCAGCGAGAAGAGCTCCTATAATTCACCCCTCCACTTT. The rearrangement links TRBV7-9 to TRBJ1-6; D unclear. The CDR3 extends over 15 amino acids. CDR1 is SEHNR, CDR2 FQNEAQ, per germline (reference sequence). The V end lost 5 bases, the J end lost 0 bases, and 8 bases lay between the germline ends.

The chain links TRBV7-9 to TRBJ2-7; D may match TRBD1 or TRBD2 (5 bases each). V lost 6 bases and J lost 2, with 11 bases in between. CDR1 and CDR2 from the germline V gene are SEHNR and FQNEAQ (reference sequence). This CDR3 is built from 13 residues. CDR3 bases: TGTGCCAGCAGTCCCCGGGACGCCTACGAGCAGTACTTC. Translation gives CASSPRDAYEQYF.

A single count supports this clonotype. J is TRBJ2-3 and V is TRBV5-1; maybe TRBD2 (5 bases). Deletions cut 2 bases from V and 2 bases from J, with 15 bases between. CDR3 length equals 16 residues. Germline CDR1 and CDR2: SGHRS and YFSETQ. CDR3 protein: CASSFTPEGLTDTQYF. The CDR3 DNA follows: TGCGCCAGCAGCTTTACTCCAGAGGGTCTCACAGATACGCAGTATTTT. Complete variable domain (other parts from reference TRBV5-1 and TRBJ2-3): KAGVTQTPRYLIKTRGQQVTLSCSPISGHRSVSWYQQTPGQGLQFLFEYFSETQRNKGNFPGRFSGRQFSNSRSEMNVSTLELGDSALYLCASSFTPEGLTDTQYFGPGTRLTVL.

The chain links TRBV7-6 to TRBJ2-5; perhaps TRBD2 as D (5 bases). This CDR3 has 16 amino acids. Trimming left V 1 base short and J 7 bases short, with 19 bases between. Germline CDR1 reads SGHVS; CDR2 reads FNYEAQ. This CDR3 is CASSLGSDLKRGTQYF. The CDR3 coding sequence is TGTGCCAGCAGCTTAGGGTCGGACCTCAAACGGGGGACCCAGTACTTC. The variable domain in full, with the rest retrieved from reference TRBV7-6 and TRBJ2-5, is GAGVSQSPRYKVTKRGQDVALRCDPISGHVSLYWYRQALGQGPEFLTYFNYEAQQDKSGLPNDRFSAERPEGSISTLTIQRTEQRDSAMYRCASSLGSDLKRGTQYFGPGTRLLVL.